This passage covers 8 T cell receptor beta chains from one sample sequenced in a study of cytomegalovirus exposure and HLA in healthy donors. Amplification used 60 Vbeta primers and 13 Jbeta primers. This table comes from immunoSEQ multiplex PCR, and its TCRdb copy is limited to in-frame clones, with some not included. Among more than 150,000 clones listed, 80% to 85% were seen once. Sequencing used PBMCs. These receptors were taken from a man in his forties in good health and CMV-seropositive.

This rearrangement joins TRBV6-5 to TRBJ1-1; weak D call: TRBD1 (5 bases). CDR3 length: 15 residues. The germline gives CDR1 MNHEY, CDR2 SVGAGI. Trimming cost V 5 bases and J 6 bases, with 19 bases left between them. The CDR3 sequence: CASSVTGTLDAEAFF. The CDR3 DNA follows: TGTGCCAGCAGTGTAACCGGGACTTTGGACGCTGAAGCTTTCTTT.

V gene TRBV5-1 combines with J gene TRBJ2-5; TRBD2 matches at 10 bases. In germline, CDR1 is SGHRS, CDR2 YFSETQ. This CDR3 has 15 residues. J lost 5 bases, V lost 4 bases, and 8 bases had no gene match. The CDR3 is CASSQGLALWETQYF. The CDR3 DNA reads TGCGCCAGCAGCCAGGGACTAGCGCTGTGGGAGACCCAGTACTTC.

The rearrangement joins TRBV7-2 to TRBJ2-7; 8 bases line up with TRBD1. Germline V gives CDR1 SGHTA, CDR2 FQGNSA. This CDR3 contains 15 residues. The junction had 6 bases not matched to a gene; V was cut back by 5 bases and J by 0 bases. The CDR3: CASSLTGGGSYEQYF. CDR3 bases: TGTGCCAGCAGCCTCACAGGGGGAGGCTCCTACGAGCAGTACTTC. Based on the CDR3 plus reference TRBV7-2 and TRBJ2-7, the full variable domain is GAGVSQSPSNKVTEKGKDVELRCDPISGHTALYWYRQSLGQGLEFLIYFQGNSAPDKSGLPSDRFSAERTGGSVSTLTIQRTQQEDSAVYLCASSLTGGGSYEQYFGPGTRLTVT.

The rearrangement joins TRBV13 to TRBJ1-1, with D tentatively TRBD1 (6 bases). Deletions cut 7 bases from V and 2 bases from J, with 20 bases between. The CDR3 is 16 residues long. CDR1 PRHDT and CDR2 FYEKMQ come from the germline V gene (reference sequence). In DNA, the CDR3 is TGTGCCAGCAACCAAGCCCCAGGGACACCAAACACTGAAGCTTTCTTT. As protein: CASNQAPGTPNTEAFF.

This chain joins TRBV5-1 and TRBJ1-1, with TRBD1 matching 8 bases. Germline V gives CDR1 SGHRS, CDR2 YFSETQ. V was clipped by 6 bases and J by 4 bases; unmatched bases: 11. There are 15 residues in the CDR3. The CDR3 loop reads CASNPTGQGITEAFF. The CDR3 DNA reads TGCGCCAGCAACCCGACCGGACAGGGAATCACTGAAGCTTTCTTT.

V is TRBV27 and J is TRBJ2-5; TRBD1 agrees at 8 bases. The junction had 9 bases not matched to a gene; V was cut back by 7 bases and J by 5 bases. Germline CDR1 and CDR2: MNHEY and SMNVEV (reference sequence). CDR3 length: 14 residues. The CDR3 sequence is CASKPGQARETQYF. As DNA, the CDR3 is TGTGCCAGCAAACCGGGACAGGCTCGGGAGACCCAGTACTTC.

CDR3 sequence reads: CASSPGGAGFANEQFF. CDR3 DNA sequence: TGTGCCAGCAGCCCGGGCGGGGCAGGCTTTGCCAATGAGCAGTTCTTC. This chain uses TRBV5-4 with TRBJ2-1; tentatively, D is TRBD2 (6 bases). The V gene lost 4 bases and the J gene lost 6 bases, with 20 bases spanning the gap. Germline CDR1 reads SGHNT; CDR2 reads YYREEE (reference sequence). This CDR3 has 16 residues.

The chain couples TRBV5-4 to TRBJ2-2; no clear D gene. V lost 0 bases and J 1 base, leaving 7 bases between the germline ends. Germline V lookup: CDR1 SGHNT, CDR2 YYREEE (reference sequence). The CDR3 length is 15 residues. The CDR3 DNA sequence: TGTGCCAGCAGCTTGGGGCAGATGAACACCGGGGAGCTGTTTTTT. It encodes CASSLGQMNTGELFF.